This TCR beta chain was identified in a study of control samples from healthy donors and cancer patients (dated by TCRdb to the early 2020s). Remarks on this clone: The antigen this receptor binds is unknown. No much larger clone exists at a distance of one base, and base qualities are not known.

The CDR3 runs 15 residues from the cysteine to the phenylalanine. Here the CDR3 DNA is all that survives: 45 bases in frame from base 1. The germline V gene (reference sequence) supplies CDR1 MNHEY and CDR2 SMNVEV. Trimming at the junction amounts to 3 bases on V and 4 bases on J, and the germline ends lie 15 bases apart. Libraries were made using the immunoSEQ multiplex PCR assay. TCRdb stores this immuneACCESS table with in-frame sequences only. Part of the clones is absent; in the studies checked, under half of the shortfall reflects unresolved V genes, and no reason is known for the rest. The sample has some 140,000 clones on record, about 93% of them singletons. The ten largest clonotypes hold approximately 15% of the sample.

The specimen sequenced was PBMCs. This receptor chain uses TRBV27 and TRBJ2-5; no D gene can be assigned with confidence. The receptor was derived from a man aged 55 to 70 with colorectal cancer. The nucleotide sequence reads TGTGCCAGCAGTTTCCTCTCGACTGCCTTAGAGACCCAGTACTTC. It specifies CASSFLSTALETQYF.